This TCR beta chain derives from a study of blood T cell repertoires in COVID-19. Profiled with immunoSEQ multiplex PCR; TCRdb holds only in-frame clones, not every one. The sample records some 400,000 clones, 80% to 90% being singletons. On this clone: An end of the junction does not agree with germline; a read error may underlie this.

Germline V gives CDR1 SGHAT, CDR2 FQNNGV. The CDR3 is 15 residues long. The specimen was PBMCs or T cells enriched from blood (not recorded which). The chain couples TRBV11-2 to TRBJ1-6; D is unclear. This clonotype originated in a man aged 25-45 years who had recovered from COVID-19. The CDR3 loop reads CASKRTGSDNSPLHF. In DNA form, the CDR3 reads TGTGCCAGCAAGCGGACGGGCTCCGATAATTCACCCCTCCACTTT.